This T cell receptor (beta chain) derives from a study of blood T cell repertoires in COVID-19. Study details: Sources were T cells, B-cell-depleted T cells, or PBMCs; the material itself was cDNA or gDNA.

Germline loops: CDR1 SGHDN, CDR2 FVKESK. This CDR3 is built from 14 residues. The trim removed 2 bases at V and 8 bases at J, leaving 6 bases unmatched. Assay used: immunoSEQ multiplex PCR; TCRdb lists only in-frame clones, some missing. Among about 150,000 clones, approximately 80% were seen once, and the ten largest hold over 10%. The gene calls are TRBV14 and TRBJ1-2; 9 bases are shared with TRBD1. The source of this sequence is a woman between 55 and 75 years old with COVID-19, enrolled during active disease. Specimen: peripheral blood. The CDR3 sequence: CASSQQGTGKGYTF. In DNA form, the CDR3 reads TGTGCCAGCAGCCAACAGGGGACAGGGAAAGGCTACACCTTC.